This passage covers 12 T cell receptor beta chains from one sample sequenced in a study of identical twins (dated by TCRdb to about 2016). Library construction relied on 5' RACE. Sequencing was performed on an Illumina HiSeq 2000. TCRdb handled the public reads itself, with Q25 trimming in fastp and clone calling in MiXCR, and kept productive beta chains. Merged by CDR3 protein, the rows form single entries marked with the most common genes and DNA. The sample has 240,000 or so distinct CDR3 sequences on record, approximately 7% of them singletons. Clones ranked in the top ten supply 3% to 4% of the sample. The same sample was also used in a study of yellow fever vaccine responses in identical twins.

The specimen sequenced was memory (CD45RO+) T cells sorted from blood. The sample's cell subset or site, from its label and the paper: CD45RO+ enriched T cells. These receptors all come from a young woman in good health.

This clonotype has a count of ten or more. The chain uses TRBV5-1 and TRBJ2-2, with D possibly called TRBD1 or TRBD2 (5 bases each). The length of the CDR3 is 16 residues. Trimming took off 4 bases at V and 2 bases at J, with 15 bases between the two ends. CDR1 is SGHRS and CDR2 is YFSETQ in the germline V gene. The CDR3 here is CASSAGLGRNTGELFF. The CDR3, as DNA: TGCGCCAGCAGCGCGGGTCTGGGGCGTAACACCGGGGAGCTGTTTTTT.

This rearrangement joins TRBV28 to TRBJ2-5; D unclear. Trimming cost V 6 bases and J 5 bases, with 10 bases left between them. The CDR3 contains 12 residues. Germline V CDR1 and CDR2: MDHEN, SYDVKM. This chain's CDR3 is CASSFQIETQYF. The CDR3, as DNA: TGTGCCAGCAGCTTCCAAATCGAGACCCAGTACTTC.

This clonotype was picked up a small number of times. The chain links TRBV28 to TRBJ2-7; weak D call: TRBD1 (6 bases). This CDR3 comprises 14 residues. Germline assignment: CDR1 MDHEN and CDR2 SYDVKM. V gave up 4 bases and J gave up 4 bases, with 14 bases separating them. CDR3 region: CASSSPGQKYEQYF. The CDR3 coding sequence is TGTGCCAGCAGTTCCCCGGGACAAAAATACGAGCAGTACTTC. Using reference TRBV28 and TRBJ2-7 for the parts outside the CDR3, the full variable domain is DVKVTQSSRYLVKRTGEKVFLECVQDMDHENMFWYRQDPGLGLRLIYFSYDVKMKEKGDIPEGYSVSREKKERFSLILESASTNQTSMYLCASSSPGQKYEQYFGPGTRLTVT.

This clonotype was recorded many times. The CDR3 DNA follows: TGTGCCAGCAGCTCCGGACTAGCGGTAGCCAAAAACATTCAGTACTTC. Its translation: CASSSGLAVAKNIQYF. The chain carries TRBV5-5 and TRBJ2-4, with 10 nucleotides matching TRBD2. The CDR3 is made up of 16 amino acids. The trim removed 3 bases at V and 0 bases at J, leaving 3 bases unmatched. Germline V gene data show CDR1 as SGHKS and CDR2 as YYEKEE (reference sequence).

There are many counts of this clonotype. The CDR3, as DNA: TGTGCCATCAGTGTTCTGGCAGGGAGGTCCACCGGGGAGCTGTTTTTT. The encoded protein is CAISVLAGRSTGELFF. The chain combines TRBV10-3 with TRBJ2-2, with D possibly matching TRBD2 (6 bases). The V end lost 4 bases, the J end lost 4 bases, and 16 bases lay between the germline ends. Germline-derived CDR1 and CDR2 are ENHRY and SYGVKD. The CDR3 has 16 residues.

DNA for the CDR3: TGTGCCAGTAGTATCTACAGCTCTGGGGCCAACGTCCTGACTTTC. Protein product: CASSIYSSGANVLTF. J is TRBJ2-6 and V is TRBV19, with D uncertain. Germline CDR1 and CDR2: LNHDA and SQIVND (reference sequence). The CDR3 runs to 15 residues. V was clipped by 3 bases and J by 0 bases, with 6 bases between them. Full variable domain (remainder filled in from reference TRBV19 and TRBJ2-6): DGGITQSPKYLFRKEGQNVTLSCEQNLNHDAMYWYRQDPGQGLRLIYYSQIVNDFQKGDIAEGYSVSREKKESFPLTVTSAQKNPTAFYLCASSIYSSGANVLTFGAGSRLTVL.

This clonotype turned up a few times. The genes are TRBV28 and TRBJ2-3, with 12 bases identical to TRBD2. Germline V gives CDR1 MDHEN, CDR2 SYDVKM. The CDR3 is made up of 12 amino acids. V lost 7 bases to trimming and J lost 14 bases; unmatched junction nucleotides: 7. CDR3 residues: CASTSSGRAPYF. CDR3 bases: TGTGCCAGCACTTCTAGCGGGAGGGCCCCGTATTTT.

The sample holds a few counts of this clonotype. This chain uses TRBV2 with TRBJ2-7; TRBD1 aligns across 9 bases. Germline CDR1 is SNHLY and CDR2 is FYNNEI. V trimming: 1 base; J trimming: 3 bases; junction bases outside the gene matches: 4. This CDR3 has 15 residues. The CDR3 loop reads CASSEGGQGHYEQYF. The DNA for the CDR3 is TGTGCCAGCAGTGAAGGCGGACAGGGGCACTACGAGCAGTACTTC.

The gene calls are TRBV12-3 or TRBV12-4 and TRBJ2-1; 14 bases align to TRBD2. The CDR3 has 17 residues. V trimming: 3 bases; J trimming: 4 bases; junction bases outside the gene matches: 5. The CDR3 loop is CASSFSGLAGGYNEQFF. CDR3 nucleotides: TGTGCCAGCAGTTTTAGCGGACTAGCGGGGGGATACAATGAGCAGTTCTTC.

The chain recombines TRBV3-1 with TRBJ2-1; 10 positions match TRBD2. V trimming: 2 bases; J trimming: 6 bases; junction bases outside the gene matches: 10. Germline-derived CDR1 and CDR2 are LGHDT and YNNKEL (reference sequence). The CDR3 is 17 amino acids. This CDR3 is CASSQHPLAGAGNEQFF. CDR3 DNA sequence: TGTGCCAGCAGCCAACACCCTCTAGCGGGAGCTGGCAATGAGCAGTTCTTC.

The J gene is TRBJ2-3, the V gene TRBV7-3; 10 positions agree with TRBD1. Germline V gene lookup returns CDR1 SGHTA and CDR2 FQGTGA. This CDR3 has 15 amino acids. The trim removed 5 bases at V and 0 bases at J, leaving 2 bases unmatched. CDR3: CASSRTGGSTDTQYF. CDR3 DNA: TGTGCCAGCAGCCGGACAGGGGGAAGCACAGATACGCAGTATTTT.

This rearrangement joins TRBV6-1 to TRBJ1-1; no firm D call. Germline V gene lookup returns CDR1 MNHNS and CDR2 SASEGT. The CDR3 is made up of 14 amino acids. V lost 3 bases and J 6 bases, leaving 14 bases between the germline ends. The CDR3 DNA reads as TGTGCCAGCAGTGAGACCGTACCGGCCCCTGAAGCTTTCTTT. Translating it yields CASSETVPAPEAFF.